These T cell receptor beta chains were read from a single sample in a study of graft-versus-host responses after intestinal transplantation. Repertoires were generated with immunoSEQ multiplex PCR, while TCRdb's copy carries only in-frame clones and drops some. Of 50,000 to 60,000 clones in the sample, roughly 91% were seen once. These receptors lack a known antigen. The specimen comprised unstimulated CD4+ T cells sorted from spleen or lymph node cells, sampled before transplant. These receptors all come from a human donor who was the organ donor for an intestinal transplant. Both conserved end residues are part of each CDR3. D genes are given only for firm matches. Where a row states a size, it is once, few, many or the class of an expanded clone; other rows omit it.

D gene: TRBD2; clone size: -; J gene: TRBJ2-3; V gene: TRBV2; CDR3 DNA: TGTGCCAGCACCCTCGGGCTAGCGGGAGGTGCAGATACGCAGTATTTT; CDR3 protein: CASTLGLAGGADTQYF
D gene: TRBD2; clone size: -; J gene: TRBJ2-1; V gene: TRBV9; CDR3 DNA: TGTGCCAGCAGCTTTGGGACTAGCAGAAACAATGAGCAGTTCTTC; CDR3 protein: CASSFGTSRNNEQFF
D gene: -; clone size: -; J gene: TRBJ1-2; V gene: TRBV6-1; CDR3 DNA: TGTGCCAGCAGTGTAATCGGGGGGGCTCTCTATGGCTACACCTTC; CDR3 protein: CASSVIGGALYGYTF
D gene: TRBD1; clone size: -; J gene: TRBJ2-7; V gene: TRBV20-1; CDR3 DNA: TGCAGTGCCAGGGGGTACGAGCAGTACTTC; CDR3 protein: CSARGYEQYF
D gene: -; clone size: once; J gene: TRBJ2-7; V gene: TRBV27; CDR3 DNA: TGTGCCAGCCGTGAGTCAGGGGTTATCGCCTACGAGCAGTACTTC; CDR3 protein: CASRESGVIAYEQYF
D gene: -; clone size: -; J gene: TRBJ2-3; V gene: TRBV6-5; CDR3 DNA: TGTGCCAGCAGGGACAGCACAGATACGCAGTATTTT; CDR3 protein: CASRDSTDTQYF
D gene: TRBD1; clone size: -; J gene: TRBJ1-2; V gene: TRBV6-1; CDR3 DNA: TGTGCCAGCAAGGACCGGACAGGCTATGGCTACACCTTC; CDR3 protein: CASKDRTGYGYTF
D gene: -; clone size: few; J gene: TRBJ1-3; V gene: TRBV6-4; CDR3 DNA: TGTGCCAGCAGTGACTCGACAGGAAACACCATATATTTT; CDR3 protein: CASSDSTGNTIYF
D gene: -; clone size: -; J gene: TRBJ1-1; V gene: TRBV7-9; CDR3 DNA: TGTGCCAGCAGCTTAGAGGGGCGGAACACTGAAGCTTTCTTT; CDR3 protein: CASSLEGRNTEAFF
D gene: -; clone size: -; J gene: TRBJ1-4; V gene: TRBV19; CDR3 DNA: TGTGCCAGTAGACCCCACCAGGGAAACGGTGAAAAACTGTTTTTT; CDR3 protein: CASRPHQGNGEKLFF
D gene: TRBD1; clone size: -; J gene: TRBJ1-5; V gene: TRBV7-9; CDR3 DNA: TGTGCCAGCAGCCCGGGACAGGGGGCTGTTAGCAATCAGCCCCAGCATTTT; CDR3 protein: CASSPGQGAVSNQPQHF
D gene: -; clone size: once; J gene: TRBJ1-5; V gene: TRBV4-3; CDR3 DNA: TGCGCCAGCAGCCCGGGGACCTTCAATCAGCCCCAGCATTTT; CDR3 protein: CASSPGTFNQPQHF
D gene: -; clone size: -; J gene: TRBJ1-1; V gene: TRBV11-2; CDR3 DNA: TGTGCCAGCAGCCTTTTAAGGGTGATGAACACTGAAGCTTTCTTT; CDR3 protein: CASSLLRVMNTEAFF
D gene: TRBD1; clone size: -; J gene: TRBJ2-7; V gene: TRBV7-2; CDR3 DNA: TGTGCCAGCAGCCCAGACAGGGGGCAAGGCGAGCAGTACTTC; CDR3 protein: CASSPDRGQGEQYF
D gene: -; clone size: -; J gene: TRBJ2-7; V gene: TRBV4-3; CDR3 DNA: TGCGCCAGCAGCCAAGATTGGGGAAACGTAATTAACGAGCAGTACTTC; CDR3 protein: CASSQDWGNVINEQYF
D gene: -; clone size: -; J gene: TRBJ2-7; V gene: TRBV6-6; CDR3 DNA: TGTGCCAGCAGTTACGACAAGAGCTCCTACGAGCAGTACTTC; CDR3 protein: CASSYDKSSYEQYF
D gene: -; clone size: once; J gene: TRBJ2-2; V gene: TRBV9; CDR3 DNA: TGTGCCAGCAGCGTAGAGGGGAGGACCGGGGAGCTGTTTTTT; CDR3 protein: CASSVEGRTGELFF
D gene: TRBD1; clone size: -; J gene: TRBJ2-7; V gene: TRBV11-1; CDR3 DNA: TGTGCCAGCAGCTTTGGGACAGGGGGCTCCTACGAGCAGTACTTC; CDR3 protein: CASSFGTGGSYEQYF
D gene: TRBD1; clone size: -; J gene: TRBJ2-1; V gene: TRBV5-4; CDR3 DNA: TGTGCCAGCAGCTCCAAGGGGGCACCCTACAATGAGCAGTTCTTC; CDR3 protein: CASSSKGAPYNEQFF
D gene: TRBD1; clone size: -; J gene: TRBJ2-1; V gene: TRBV28; CDR3 DNA: TGTGCCAGCAGTCCACCGGGACAGGGGTCCCTACAGTTCTTC; CDR3 protein: CASSPPGQGSLQFF
D gene: TRBD2; clone size: -; J gene: TRBJ2-3; V gene: TRBV29-1; CDR3 DNA: TGCAGTGCCCCGGGGAGGGGTGGCGATACGCAGTATTTT; CDR3 protein: CSAPGRGGDTQYF
D gene: -; clone size: -; J gene: TRBJ1-2; V gene: TRBV28; CDR3 DNA: TGTGCCAGCAAAGAAAATGGAGGCTACACCTTC; CDR3 protein: CASKENGGYTF
D gene: TRBD2; clone size: -; J gene: TRBJ2-1; V gene: TRBV5-4; CDR3 DNA: TGTGCCAGCAGCTTGAGACTAGCGGGAGACTACAATGAGCAGTTCTTC; CDR3 protein: CASSLRLAGDYNEQFF
D gene: -; clone size: -; J gene: TRBJ2-7; V gene: TRBV2; CDR3 DNA: TGTGCCAGCGGGACTCCTTCCTACGAGCAGTACTTC; CDR3 protein: CASGTPSYEQYF
D gene: -; clone size: -; J gene: TRBJ1-2; V gene: TRBV6-1; CDR3 DNA: TGTGCCAGCAGTGAACGAGTCTATGGCTACACCTTC; CDR3 protein: CASSERVYGYTF
D gene: TRBD1; clone size: -; J gene: TRBJ2-7; V gene: TRBV6-1; CDR3 DNA: TGTGCCAGCAGTCGTCGACAGGGCAATAACGACGAGCAGTACTTC; CDR3 protein: CASSRRQGNNDEQYF
D gene: TRBD2; clone size: -; J gene: TRBJ2-3; V gene: TRBV6-1; CDR3 DNA: TGTGCCAGCAGTGCGATATACCTAGCGGGGAGCACAGATACGCAGTATTTT; CDR3 protein: CASSAIYLAGSTDTQYF
D gene: TRBD2; clone size: -; J gene: TRBJ2-7; V gene: TRBV7-8; CDR3 DNA: TGTGCCAGCAGCTTAGGGGGACTAGCGGGAAGGGTGTACGAGCAGTACTTC; CDR3 protein: CASSLGGLAGRVYEQYF
D gene: TRBD1; clone size: -; J gene: TRBJ1-4; V gene: TRBV28; CDR3 DNA: TGTGCCAGCGGATCCCGTAATCCAGAGACAGGGCAAAAACTGTTTTTT; CDR3 protein: CASGSRNPETGQKLFF
D gene: TRBD1; clone size: few; J gene: TRBJ1-2; V gene: TRBV9; CDR3 DNA: TGTGCCAGCAGCCGGGTTGGACAGGGGGCGGACTACACCTTC; CDR3 protein: CASSRVGQGADYTF
D gene: TRBD2; clone size: -; J gene: TRBJ2-1; V gene: TRBV5-3; CDR3 DNA: TGTGCCAGAAGCTTGTTGACTAGCGGGAGCCATGTTCGGATTAACGGGCAGTTCTTC; CDR3 protein: CARSLLTSGSHVRINGQFF
D gene: TRBD2; clone size: -; J gene: TRBJ2-3; V gene: TRBV5-1; CDR3 DNA: TGCGCCAGCAGCTGGACTAGCGGGAGCACAGATACGCAGTATTTT; CDR3 protein: CASSWTSGSTDTQYF
D gene: -; clone size: -; J gene: TRBJ2-2; V gene: TRBV6-1; CDR3 DNA: TGTGCCAGCAGCCGGGACGTGGCGAACACCGGGGAGCTGTTTTTT; CDR3 protein: CASSRDVANTGELFF
D gene: -; clone size: -; J gene: TRBJ1-1; V gene: TRBV29-1; CDR3 DNA: TGCAGCGTTGAGGGGGCGAACACTGAAGCTTTCTTT; CDR3 protein: CSVEGANTEAFF
D gene: -; clone size: -; J gene: TRBJ2-1; V gene: TRBV28; CDR3 DNA: TGTGCCAGCAGTCTGGGGGATGAGCAGTTCTTC; CDR3 protein: CASSLGDEQFF